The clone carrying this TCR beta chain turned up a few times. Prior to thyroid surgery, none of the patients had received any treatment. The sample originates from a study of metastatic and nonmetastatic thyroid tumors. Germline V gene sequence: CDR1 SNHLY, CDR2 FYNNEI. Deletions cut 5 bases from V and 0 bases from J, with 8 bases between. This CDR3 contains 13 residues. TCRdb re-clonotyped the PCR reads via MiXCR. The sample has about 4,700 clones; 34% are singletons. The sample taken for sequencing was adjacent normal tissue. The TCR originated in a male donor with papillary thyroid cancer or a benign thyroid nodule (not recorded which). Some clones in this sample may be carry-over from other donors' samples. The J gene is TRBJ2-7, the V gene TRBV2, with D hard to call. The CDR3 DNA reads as TGTGCCAGCAGTATGGGCGCCTCCTACGAGCAGTACTTC. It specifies CASSMGASYEQYF.